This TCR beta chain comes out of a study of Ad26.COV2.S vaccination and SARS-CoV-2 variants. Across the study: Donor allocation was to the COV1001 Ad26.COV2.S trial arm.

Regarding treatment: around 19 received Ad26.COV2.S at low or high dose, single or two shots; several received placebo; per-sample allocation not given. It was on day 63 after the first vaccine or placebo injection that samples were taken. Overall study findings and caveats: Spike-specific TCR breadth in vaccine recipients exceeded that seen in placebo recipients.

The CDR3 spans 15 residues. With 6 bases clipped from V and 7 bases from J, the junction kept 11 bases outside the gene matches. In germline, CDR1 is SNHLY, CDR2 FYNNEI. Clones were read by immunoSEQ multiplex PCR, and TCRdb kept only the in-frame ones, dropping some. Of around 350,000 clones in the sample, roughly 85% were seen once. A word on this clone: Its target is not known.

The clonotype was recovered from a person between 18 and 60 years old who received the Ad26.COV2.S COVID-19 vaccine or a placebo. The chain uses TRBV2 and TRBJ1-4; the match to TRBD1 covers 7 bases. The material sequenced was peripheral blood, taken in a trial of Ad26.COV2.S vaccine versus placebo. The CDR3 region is CASSILGQLTEKLFF. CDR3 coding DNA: TGTGCCAGCAGCATCCTGGGACAGCTTACTGAAAAACTGTTTTTT. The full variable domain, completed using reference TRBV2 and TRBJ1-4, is EPEVTQTPSHQVTQMGQEVILRCVPISNHLYFYWYRQILGQKVEFLVSFYNNEISEKSEIFDDQFSVERPDGSNFTLKIRSTKLEDSAMYFCASSILGQLTEKLFFGSGTQLSVL.